The 28 T cell receptor beta chains below all came from one sample that was sequenced in a study of blood T cell repertoires in COVID-19. Sequencing was performed with immunoSEQ multiplex PCR; in TCRdb, only in-frame clones are kept and a portion is missing. The sample yields 300,000 to 450,000 clones, around nine tenths seen once. Specimen: PBMCs or T cells enriched from blood (not recorded which). These receptors came from a woman aged 25-40 years who had been exposed to COVID-19.

This chain connects TRBV19 to TRBJ2-2; tentatively, D is TRBD1 (6 bases). Germline V gene sequence: CDR1 LNHDA, CDR2 SQIVND (reference sequence). The CDR3 length is 14 residues. The germline V and J ends were trimmed by 10 bases and 0 bases, with 12 bases remaining between them. CDR3 amino acids: CATVGQTNTGELFF. CDR3 DNA: TGTGCCACCGTGGGACAAACGAACACCGGGGAGCTGTTTTTT.

This clone showed up just a few times. The same CDR3 also results from other DNA sequences found in this sample. J is TRBJ1-2 and V is TRBV19; D unresolved. The CDR3 consists of 12 residues. V lost 5 bases and J 7 bases, leaving 11 bases between the germline ends. Germline CDR1 is LNHDA and CDR2 is SQIVND (reference sequence). The CDR3 DNA reads TGTGCCAGTAGTTCTGACTCGAGTGGCTACACCTTC. It codes for CASSSDSSGYTF.

The chain combines TRBV30 with TRBJ2-1; D not resolved. Trimming took 0 bases from V and 6 from J, leaving 9 bases between them. Germline values: CDR1 GTSNPN, CDR2 SVGIG (reference sequence). The CDR3 runs to 13 residues. The CDR3 DNA is TGTGCCTGGAGTGTGGATAGGAGCAATGAGCAGTTCTTC. Protein: CAWSVDRSNEQFF.

Here the CDR3 DNA reads TGCGCCAGCAGCCAAGAGGGGCAGGGAAAAGAGACCCAGTACTTC. This codes for CASSQEGQGKETQYF. The chain recombines TRBV4-1 with TRBJ2-5; TRBD1 is a possible D gene (5 bases). Between the trimmed V and J ends, which lost 0 bases and 3 bases, there was a span of 11 bases. Germline CDR1 is MGHRA and CDR2 is YSYEKL. The CDR3 is made up of 15 amino acids.

V is TRBV6-1 and J is TRBJ1-6, with TRBD1 matching 7 bases. Germline V gene data show CDR1 as MNHNS and CDR2 as SASEGT. The CDR3 is 16 residues long. Trimming took 4 bases from V and 5 from J; bases not matched to a gene: 8. Here the CDR3 DNA reads TGTGCCAGCAGTGGACAGGGACCCAGAAATAATTCACCCCTCCACTTT. This codes for CASSGQGPRNNSPLHF.

This clone was counted only a few times. This sequence joins TRBV28 and TRBJ2-3; D is unclear. This CDR3 is built from 16 residues. Germline lookup yields CDR1 MDHEN and CDR2 SYDVKM. The germline V and J ends were trimmed by 1 base and 1 base, with 12 bases remaining between them. The CDR3 here is CASSLSTGAGTDTQYF. CDR3 sequence (DNA): TGTGCCAGCAGTTTATCCACCGGTGCGGGCACAGATACGCAGTATTTT.

The rearrangement uses TRBV9 and TRBJ1-1; TRBD1 agrees at 7 bases. The CDR3 is 15 amino acids. Germline V gene sequence: CDR1 SGDLS, CDR2 YYNGEE. V shed 3 bases, J shed 0 bases, and the junction held 5 bases outside the gene matches. The CDR3 DNA sequence: TGTGCCAGCAGCGCATCCGGACAGGTGAACACTGAAGCTTTCTTT. Amino acids: CASSASGQVNTEAFF. Supplemented by reference TRBV9 and TRBJ1-1, the full variable domain reads DSGVTQTPKHLITATGQRVTLRCSPRSGDLSVYWYQQSLDQGLQFLIQYYNGEERAKGNILERFSAQQFPDLHSELNLSSLELGDSALYFCASSASGQVNTEAFFGQGTRLTVV.

The chain carries TRBV27 and TRBJ1-5; 11 bases are a match to TRBD1. Germline CDR1 and CDR2: MNHEY and SMNVEV (reference sequence). V lost 4 bases to trimming and J lost 7 bases; unmatched junction nucleotides: 6. The CDR3 is 15 amino acids. The CDR3 loop reads CASSWGQGGGQPQHF. DNA for the CDR3: TGTGCCAGCAGTTGGGGACAGGGGGGTGGGCAGCCCCAGCATTTT.

In regard to this clone: Other DNA sequences from this sample encode an identical CDR3 as well. The chain combines TRBV28 with TRBJ1-5; D remains ambiguous. The CDR3 has 14 residues. CDR1 and CDR2 (germline): MDHEN, SYDVKM. V was shortened by 1 base and J by 2 bases, with 6 bases between the two germline ends. CDR3 region: CASSLLGGNQPQHF. Here the CDR3 DNA reads TGTGCCAGCAGTTTATTGGGAGGCAATCAGCCCCAGCATTTT.

This clone has a handful of counts. The CDR3 sequence is CANVQQGREYGYTF. CDR3 in DNA: TGTGCCAATGTACAACAGGGTCGAGAATATGGCTACACCTTC. The chain has TRBV19 and TRBJ1-2; D might be TRBD1 (6 bases). CDR1 and CDR2 (germline): LNHDA, SQIVND (reference sequence). This CDR3 is 14 amino acids long. Trimming removed 10 bases at V and 5 bases at J, with 20 bases between. Together with reference TRBV19 and TRBJ1-2, the CDR3 gives the full variable domain: DGGITQSPKYLFRKEGQNVTLSCEQNLNHDAMYWYRQDPGQGLRLIYYSQIVNDFQKGDIAEGYSVSREKKESFPLTVTSAQKNPTAFYLCANVQQGREYGYTFGSGTRLTVV.

The V call is TRBV24-1, the J call TRBJ2-3, with 14 nucleotides matching TRBD2. CDR1 KGHDR and CDR2 SFDVKD come from the germline V gene. V lost 4 bases, J lost 2 bases, and 13 bases stayed unmatched. The CDR3 totals 20 residues. The CDR3 region is CATSETTAGTSGSTTDTQYF. The DNA of the CDR3 is TGTGCCACCAGTGAAACCACCGCCGGGACTAGCGGGAGTACCACAGATACGCAGTATTTT.

This chain joins TRBV11-3 and TRBJ1-1; D is unclear. The CDR3 length is 12 residues. V lost 4 bases, J lost 1 base, and 4 bases lay in between. Germline lookup yields CDR1 SGHNT and CDR2 YENEEA. Written as DNA, the CDR3 is TGTGCCAGCAGCTCCTGGAACACTGAAGCTTTCTTT. Residues: CASSSWNTEAFF.

This sequence joins TRBV6-4 and TRBJ1-1, with 7 bases matching TRBD1. CDR1 is MRHNA and CDR2 is SNTAGT in the germline V gene. The trim removed 0 bases at V and 6 bases at J, leaving 4 bases unmatched. This CDR3 spans 14 amino acids. The CDR3 nucleotides read TGTGCCAGCAGTGACTCGGGACAGCCCTCTGAAGCTTTCTTT. This gives the protein CASSDSGQPSEAFF.

The chain combines TRBV5-4 with TRBJ2-3; the D gene is possibly TRBD2 (6 bases). Germline CDR1 is SGHNT and CDR2 is YYREEE (reference sequence). The CDR3 contains 15 residues. V shed 4 bases and J shed 2 bases, with 14 bases lying between them. CDR3: CASSPGESTTDTQYF. DNA of the CDR3: TGTGCCAGCAGCCCGGGGGAATCTACCACAGATACGCAGTATTTT.

This rearrangement joins TRBV7-9 to TRBJ1-4; D ambiguous. The CDR3 extends over 14 amino acids. The germline V gene encodes CDR1 SEHNR and CDR2 FQNEAQ (reference sequence). V was pared by 1 base and J by 7 bases, with 10 bases between. The DNA of the CDR3 is TGTGCCAGCAGCTTAGTCGGGTCGCGTGAAAAACTGTTTTTT. It specifies CASSLVGSREKLFF.

The chain has TRBV3-1 (or the pseudogene TRBV3-2) and TRBJ2-3; 11 nucleotides align to TRBD1. The CDR3 contains 14 residues. V was clipped by 3 bases and J by 4 bases; unmatched bases: 0. Germline V lookup: CDR1 LGHDT, CDR2 YNNKEL (reference sequence). CDR3 DNA sequence: TGTGCCAGCAGCCAGGGACAGGGGGCAGATACGCAGTATTTT. Translating gives CASSQGQGADTQYF.

This clone occurred a few times. This chain uses TRBV19 with TRBJ1-1, with D possibly matching TRBD1 (5 bases). Trimming stripped 5 bases from V and 0 bases from J, with 13 bases between. Germline values: CDR1 LNHDA, CDR2 SQIVND (reference sequence). The CDR3 sequence is 15 residues long. As DNA, the CDR3 is TGTGCCAGTAGTGGGCAGGGTGGAGTGAACACTGAAGCTTTCTTT. Encoded protein: CASSGQGGVNTEAFF.

This chain uses TRBV15 with TRBJ2-2; D might be TRBD2 (5 bases). The germline gives CDR1 LNHNV, CDR2 YYDKDF (reference sequence). The CDR3 covers 16 residues. Between the trimmed V and J ends, which lost 0 bases and 3 bases, there was a span of 11 bases. This chain's CDR3 is CATSRDGHGDTGELFF. Here the CDR3 DNA reads TGTGCCACCAGCAGAGATGGGCACGGGGACACCGGGGAGCTGTTTTTT.

In this sample, this clone turned up once. This sequence may be a read error, since a much larger clone differs from it by one base. The chain combines TRBV28 with TRBJ2-7, with 11 bases identical to TRBD1. V lost 7 bases, J lost 6 bases, and 5 bases stayed unmatched. The CDR3 is 13 residues long. Germline assignment: CDR1 MDHEN and CDR2 SYDVKM. The CDR3 here is CASTLGTGGEQYF. DNA for the CDR3: TGTGCCAGCACCCTCGGGACAGGGGGCGAGCAGTACTTC.

The chain couples TRBV28 to TRBJ2-1; 10 nucleotides line up with TRBD1. J gave up 8 bases and V 3 bases, and 7 bases lay outside the gene matches. Germline V CDR1 and CDR2: MDHEN, SYDVKM. This CDR3 contains 15 residues. The CDR3 nucleotides are TGTGCCAGCAGTTTTTCGGGACAGGGGCGGCATGAGCAGTTCTTC. It is translated as CASSFSGQGRHEQFF.

The chain carries TRBV10-1 and TRBJ1-4; possibly TRBD1 for D (6 bases). The CDR3 is made up of 13 amino acids. CDR1 is WNHNN, CDR2 SYGVQD, per germline (reference sequence). The V gene lost 6 bases and the J gene lost 12 bases, with 17 bases spanning the gap. This CDR3 reads CASRDRAGGQLFF. The CDR3, as DNA: TGCGCCAGCAGGGACCGGGCCGGGGGGCAACTGTTTTTT.

This clone was detected only a few times. The genes are TRBV24-1 and TRBJ2-3, with 7 bases matching TRBD2. The CDR3 consists of 16 residues. Unmatched junction bases numbered 4, after V lost 0 bases and J lost 2 bases. Germline V CDR1 and CDR2: KGHDR, SFDVKD. CDR3 in DNA: TGTGCCACCAGTGATTTGCCTAGCGGAGCCACAGATACGCAGTATTTT. Protein: CATSDLPSGATDTQYF.

V is TRBV28 and J is TRBJ2-5, with TRBD2 as a possible D gene (6 bases). The germline gives CDR1 MDHEN, CDR2 SYDVKM. This CDR3 region has 14 residues. The ends were cut back, 5 bases at V and 5 bases at J, with 15 bases in the middle. CDR3 DNA sequence: TGTGCCAGCAGTCCTACTAGCCCCGTGGAGACCCAGTACTTC. Protein sequence: CASSPTSPVETQYF.

This chain joins TRBV27 and TRBJ2-7; TRBD2 is a possible D gene (5 bases). CDR1 and CDR2 from the germline V gene are MNHEY and SMNVEV (reference sequence). V lost 9 bases and J 4 bases, leaving 16 bases between the germline ends. The CDR3 totals 13 residues. CDR3 residues: CASLRAPGYEQYF. The CDR3 coding sequence is TGTGCCAGTCTCCGGGCCCCGGGGTACGAGCAGTACTTC.

This clone was detected only a few times. The chain employs TRBV7-9 and TRBJ2-7; 12 nucleotides match TRBD2. Germline V lookup: CDR1 SEHNR, CDR2 FQNEAQ (reference sequence). The ends lost 5 bases at V and 3 bases at J; junction bases unmatched: 11. The CDR3 sequence is 17 residues long. DNA for the CDR3: TGTGCCAGCAGCCCCCGACTAGCGGGAGCCAGATTCTACGAGCAGTACTTC. The encoded protein is CASSPRLAGARFYEQYF.

The gene calls are TRBV2 and TRBJ2-1; D gene uncertain. Germline loops: CDR1 SNHLY, CDR2 FYNNEI. CDR3 length: 13 residues. The germline V and J ends were trimmed by 1 base and 9 bases, with 10 bases remaining between them. In DNA, the CDR3 is TGTGCCAGCAGTGAAGATACGCTGGCTGAGCAGTTCTTC. Protein product: CASSEDTLAEQFF. The full variable domain, in which reference TRBV2 and TRBJ2-1 provide the parts outside the CDR3, is EPEVTQTPSHQVTQMGQEVILRCVPISNHLYFYWYRQILGQKVEFLVSFYNNEISEKSEIFDDQFSVERPDGSNFTLKIRSTKLEDSAMYFCASSEDTLAEQFFGPGTRLTVL.

The CDR3 DNA reads as TGTGCCAGCAGCCAAGATGGCCCGGACAGGGGCGCGGGTCAGCCCCAGCATTTT. Amino acid sequence: CASSQDGPDRGAGQPQHF. V and J are TRBV3-1 (or the pseudogene TRBV3-2) and TRBJ1-5; 9 bases are shared with TRBD1. The CDR3 covers 18 residues. V was clipped by 0 bases and J by 6 bases; unmatched bases: 12. Germline CDR1 LGHDT, CDR2 YNNKEL (reference sequence).

The chain recombines TRBV3-1 (or the pseudogene TRBV3-2) with TRBJ2-1; 8 bases match TRBD2. The V gene's germline CDR1 is LGHDT and CDR2 YNNKEL (reference sequence). The CDR3 length is 15 residues. Trimming at V came to 5 bases and at J to 2 bases, leaving 5 bases not matched to a gene. The CDR3 nucleotides are TGTGCCAGCAGCACACGGGAGGGCCCCTACAATGAGCAGTTCTTC. As protein: CASSTREGPYNEQFF.